This entry lists 7 T cell receptor beta chains sequenced from one sample in a study of response to subunit inactivated influenza vaccine. TCRdb re-derived calls from the RT-PCR reads in MiXCR, one entry per CDR3 protein. Here the sample spans more than 500,000 distinct CDR3 sequences, about 10% being singletons. These same records also appear under a second study, on T cells expressing NK-cell markers. That study reports: 5'RACE template switching with UMIs generated TCR beta cDNA.

This sample comprised PBMCs from blood, obtained on the day of vaccination. The receptors stem from a man aged 50 to 59 who received an inactivated influenza vaccine.

This clonotype was seen a few times. The chain is built from TRBV20-1 and TRBJ1-5; no firm D call. The CDR3 has 16 residues. Germline loops: CDR1 DFQATT, CDR2 SNEGSKA (reference sequence). Trimming left V 3 bases short and J 6 bases short, with 21 bases between. CDR3 loop: CSARFQVGLTIQPQHF. DNA of the CDR3: TGCAGTGCTAGGTTTCAGGTAGGGCTTACAATTCAGCCCCAGCATTTT.

This clonotype was seen a handful of times. The rearrangement links TRBV6-2 or TRBV6-3 to TRBJ2-1, with 8 bases identical to TRBD1. The V gene end was trimmed by 3 bases and the J gene end by 4 bases; junction bases not matched to a gene: 5. The CDR3 totals 15 residues. Germline CDR1 MNHEY, CDR2 SVGEGT. DNA of the CDR3: TGTGCCAGCAGTTATGGGACAGGCCCGTACAATGAGCAGTTCTTC. Translated: CASSYGTGPYNEQFF.

There are a few counts of this clonotype. This sequence joins TRBV29-1 and TRBJ2-7, with 7 bases identical to TRBD2. The CDR3 extends over 12 amino acids. Germline CDR1 and CDR2: SQVTM and ANQGSEA. The ends lost 7 bases at V and 9 bases at J; junction bases unmatched: 12. The CDR3 bases are TGCAGCGCATTGGACATGTCGGGGGGGCAGTACTTC. Translation: CSALDMSGGQYF.

This chain uses TRBV5-1 with TRBJ2-2; 9 bases fit TRBD1. V was pared by 7 bases and J by 6 bases, with 4 bases of the junction left unmatched. The CDR3 is 13 amino acids. Germline CDR1 reads SGHRS; CDR2 reads YFSETQ. CDR3 protein: CASGDRVPGELFF. CDR3 sequence (DNA): TGCGCCAGCGGGGACAGGGTCCCCGGGGAGCTGTTTTTT.

The chain uses TRBV5-1 and TRBJ1-4; TRBD1 matches 8 bases. The CDR3 has 15 amino acids. Looked up from germline, CDR1 is SGHRS and CDR2 is YFSETQ. The J segment lost 12 bases and the V segment lost 2 bases, leaving 12 bases of the junction unmatched. CDR3 in DNA: TGCGCCAGCAGCTTCCAGGGGGCAATCAATGGGGAACTGTTTTTT. Translating it yields CASSFQGAINGELFF.

This clonotype was seen only a few times. Here the CDR3 DNA reads TGTGCCAGCAGTTCCTACAGGTCCTCTCTCACAGATACGCAGTATTTT. Translated: CASSSYRSSLTDTQYF. V gene TRBV12-3 or TRBV12-4 combines with J gene TRBJ2-3; weak D call: TRBD1 (5 bases). The CDR3 is made up of 16 amino acids. V was clipped by 4 bases and J by 2 bases, with 16 bases between them.

This clonotype has just a few counts. The rearrangement uses TRBV3-1 and TRBJ2-7; D remains ambiguous. Germline lookup yields CDR1 LGHDT and CDR2 YNNKEL (reference sequence). The germline V and J ends were trimmed by 0 bases and 3 bases, with 9 bases remaining between them. The CDR3 length is 14 residues. The CDR3 sequence is CASSQEGRVYEQYF. CDR3 in DNA: TGTGCCAGCAGCCAAGAGGGCAGAGTCTACGAGCAGTACTTC.